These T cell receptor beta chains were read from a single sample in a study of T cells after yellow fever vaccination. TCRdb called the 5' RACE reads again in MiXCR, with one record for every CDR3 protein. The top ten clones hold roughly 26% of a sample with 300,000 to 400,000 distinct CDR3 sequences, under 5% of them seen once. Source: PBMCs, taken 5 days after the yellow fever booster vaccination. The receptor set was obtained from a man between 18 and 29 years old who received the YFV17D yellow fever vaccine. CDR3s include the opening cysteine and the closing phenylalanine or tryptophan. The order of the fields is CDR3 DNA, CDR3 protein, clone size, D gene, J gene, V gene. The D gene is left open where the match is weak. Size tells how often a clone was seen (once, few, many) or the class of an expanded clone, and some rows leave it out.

CDR3 DNA: TGCGCCAGCAGCTTATACAGGTTGAACACTGAAGCTTTCTTT; CDR3 protein: CASSLYRLNTEAFF; clone size: many; D gene: -; J gene: TRBJ1-1; V gene: TRBV5-1
CDR3 DNA: TGTGCCAGCAGCAAAGTCCGGGGGACAGGAAACACCGGGGAGCTGTTTTTT; CDR3 protein: CASSKVRGTGNTGELFF; clone size: -; D gene: -; J gene: TRBJ2-2; V gene: TRBV21-1
CDR3 DNA: TGCGCCAGCAGCCACCCGGGCGCCGGTACCGGGGAGCTGTTTTTT; CDR3 protein: CASSHPGAGTGELFF; clone size: many; D gene: -; J gene: TRBJ2-2; V gene: TRBV4-1
CDR3 DNA: TGTGCCAGCAGCCGATCGGGTCCCAGGGTTTTGGACGAAAAACTGTTTTTT; CDR3 protein: CASSRSGPRVLDEKLFF; clone size: -; D gene: -; J gene: TRBJ1-4; V gene: TRBV7-8
CDR3 DNA: TGTGCCACCAGCAGAGAGGGCGGACTGAATGAAAAACTGTTTTTT; CDR3 protein: CATSREGGLNEKLFF; clone size: many; D gene: -; J gene: TRBJ1-4; V gene: TRBV15
CDR3 DNA: TGTGCCACCAGGCTTGAGGTGGCGGGGACGGGAGGCTACACCTTC; CDR3 protein: CATRLEVAGTGGYTF; clone size: many; D gene: -; J gene: TRBJ1-2; V gene: TRBV24-1
CDR3 DNA: TGCGCCAGCAGCAAAGAGCGGGGGAGGGATGAGCAGTTCTTC; CDR3 protein: CASSKERGRDEQFF; clone size: few; D gene: TRBD2; J gene: TRBJ2-1; V gene: TRBV4-3
CDR3 DNA: TGCGCCAGCAGCCAAGCGGACAGGGTTATGAACACTGAAGCTTTCTTT; CDR3 protein: CASSQADRVMNTEAFF; clone size: many; D gene: TRBD1; J gene: TRBJ1-1; V gene: TRBV4-1
CDR3 DNA: TGTGCCAGCAGCTTGGCCCAGGCGGGAGATACGCAGTATTTT; CDR3 protein: CASSLAQAGDTQYF; clone size: few; D gene: -; J gene: TRBJ2-3; V gene: TRBV5-6
CDR3 DNA: TGTGCCAGCAGCCAAGATCCGAGCGGGGGATCCGATGAGCAGTTCTTC; CDR3 protein: CASSQDPSGGSDEQFF; clone size: few; D gene: TRBD2; J gene: TRBJ2-1; V gene: TRBV4-2
CDR3 DNA: TGTGCCAGCAGAACCGGGACAGGGGGCGTGGAGACCCAGTACTTC; CDR3 protein: CASRTGTGGVETQYF; clone size: many; D gene: TRBD1; J gene: TRBJ2-5; V gene: TRBV2
CDR3 DNA: TGTGCCAGCAGCTTATGGGGGAGCTCCTATAATTCACCCCTCCACTTT; CDR3 protein: CASSLWGSSYNSPLHF; clone size: few; D gene: -; J gene: TRBJ1-6; V gene: TRBV12-3/TRBV12-4
CDR3 DNA: TGCAGCGGGACAGGGGAGTATGGCTACACCTTC; CDR3 protein: CSGTGEYGYTF; clone size: many; D gene: TRBD1; J gene: TRBJ1-2; V gene: TRBV29-1
CDR3 DNA: TGCAGTGCTCCCACCCAGGGGAACACCGGGGAGCTGTTTTTT; CDR3 protein: CSAPTQGNTGELFF; clone size: -; D gene: -; J gene: TRBJ2-2; V gene: TRBV20-1
CDR3 DNA: TGCAGTGCTCTAGAGTGGTCAGCTGGAGGCACCGGGGAGCTGTTTTTT; CDR3 protein: CSALEWSAGGTGELFF; clone size: -; D gene: -; J gene: TRBJ2-2; V gene: TRBV20-1
CDR3 DNA: TGTGCCAGCAGTCTAAGGGCAGGCCCTGAAGCTTTCTTT; CDR3 protein: CASSLRAGPEAFF; clone size: -; D gene: -; J gene: TRBJ1-1; V gene: TRBV27
CDR3 DNA: TGTGCCAGCAGCTCAAACGGAAGACAGGGCCCGTTGAGAAATGAGCAGTTCTTC; CDR3 protein: CASSSNGRQGPLRNEQFF; clone size: few; D gene: TRBD1; J gene: TRBJ2-1; V gene: TRBV7-9
CDR3 DNA: TGTGCCAGCAGCCCTGACAGAGTCAATCAGCCCCAGCATTTT; CDR3 protein: CASSPDRVNQPQHF; clone size: -; D gene: -; J gene: TRBJ1-5; V gene: TRBV7-2
CDR3 DNA: TGTGCCAGCAGCGACCTGAATGGGACTAATGAAAAACTGTTTTTT; CDR3 protein: CASSDLNGTNEKLFF; clone size: few; D gene: -; J gene: TRBJ1-4; V gene: TRBV21-1
CDR3 DNA: TGTGCCAGCAGTTTAGCGCAGGGTGGAACAGATACGCAGTATTTT; CDR3 protein: CASSLAQGGTDTQYF; clone size: few; D gene: -; J gene: TRBJ2-3; V gene: TRBV12-3/TRBV12-4